The clone carrying this T cell receptor beta chain was observed a few times. This specimen belongs to a study of CD8+ T cells in alopecia areata. Study details: Once tofacitinib had been taken for 6 to 18 months, 6 months off drug followed.

The CDR3 extends over 15 amino acids. V dropped 6 bases and J dropped 3; count of bases not matched to a gene: 6. Germline V gives CDR1 SNHLY, CDR2 FYNNEI. Extracted RNA was reverse transcribed into cDNA, the sequencing template. Generated by immunoSEQ multiplex PCR, the TCRdb table keeps only in-frame clones and is missing some. Of some 100,000 clones in the sample, around two fifths were seen once. This sequence joins TRBV2 and TRBJ1-1; 11 bases fit TRBD1. What was sequenced was CD4+ T cells sorted from blood. The receptor was isolated from a human donor with alopecia areata. CDR3 sequence: CASSGQGARDTEAFF. CDR3 bases: TGTGCCAGCAGCGGACAGGGGGCTCGGGACACTGAAGCTTTCTTT.